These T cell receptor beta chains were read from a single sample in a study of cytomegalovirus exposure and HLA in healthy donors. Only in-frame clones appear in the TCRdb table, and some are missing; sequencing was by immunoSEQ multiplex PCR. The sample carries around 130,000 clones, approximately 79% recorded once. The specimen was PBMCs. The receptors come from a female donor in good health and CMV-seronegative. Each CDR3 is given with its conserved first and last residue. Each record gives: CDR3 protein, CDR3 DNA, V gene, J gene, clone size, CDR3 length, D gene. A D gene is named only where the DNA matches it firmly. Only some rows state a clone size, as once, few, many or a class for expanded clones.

CDR3aa: CASSARLAVGFGKNIQYF; CDR3nt: TGTGCCAGCAGCGCTCGACTAGCGGTGGGGTTCGGCAAAAACATTCAGTACTTC; v_gene: TRBV5-5; j_gene: TRBJ2-4; abundance: few; len: 18; d_gene: TRBD2
CDR3aa: CASSQGAGLGETQYF; CDR3nt: TGCGCCAGCAGCCAAGGGGCAGGGTTAGGAGAGACCCAGTACTTC; v_gene: TRBV4-1; j_gene: TRBJ2-5; abundance: .; len: 15; d_gene: .
CDR3aa: CASSYFWGPSAEAFF; CDR3nt: TGTGCCAGCAGTTACTTCTGGGGGCCAAGTGCTGAAGCTTTCTTT; v_gene: TRBV6-5; j_gene: TRBJ1-1; abundance: few; len: 15; d_gene: .
CDR3aa: CASSYYQGTYEQYF; CDR3nt: TGTGCCAGCAGTTACTATCAGGGAACTTACGAGCAGTACTTC; v_gene: TRBV28; j_gene: TRBJ2-7; abundance: .; len: 14; d_gene: .
CDR3aa: CASSQAGLAETYEQYF; CDR3nt: TGTGCCAGCAGCCAAGCGGGACTAGCGGAGACCTACGAGCAGTACTTC; v_gene: TRBV4-2; j_gene: TRBJ2-7; abundance: .; len: 16; d_gene: TRBD2
CDR3aa: CAFDRDSPYEQYF; CDR3nt: TGTGCCTTCGACCGGGATAGTCCCTACGAGCAGTACTTC; v_gene: TRBV30; j_gene: TRBJ2-7; abundance: .; len: 13; d_gene: .
CDR3aa: CASSSIRTGGDTEAFF; CDR3nt: TGTGCCAGTAGTAGTATTCGGACAGGTGGGGACACTGAAGCTTTCTTT; v_gene: TRBV19; j_gene: TRBJ1-1; abundance: .; len: 16; d_gene: TRBD1
CDR3aa: CASSGSTRLGEQYF; CDR3nt: TGTGCCAGCAGTGGGTCTACTAGGTTGGGCGAGCAGTACTTC; v_gene: TRBV2; j_gene: TRBJ2-7; abundance: .; len: 14; d_gene: .
CDR3aa: CASSPGDGTPDQPQHF; CDR3nt: TGTGCCAGTAGTCCAGGTGACGGGACACCTGATCAGCCCCAGCATTTT; v_gene: TRBV19; j_gene: TRBJ1-5; abundance: .; len: 16; d_gene: .
CDR3aa: CASSQDAGSGNTIYF; CDR3nt: TGCGCCAGCAGCCAAGATGCAGGCTCCGGAAACACCATATATTTT; v_gene: TRBV4-1; j_gene: TRBJ1-3; abundance: few; len: 15; d_gene: .
CDR3aa: CASSSGTAQTQYF; CDR3nt: TGTGCCAGCAGCTCCGGGACAGCCCAGACGCAGTATTTT; v_gene: TRBV7-8; j_gene: TRBJ2-3; abundance: .; len: 13; d_gene: TRBD1
CDR3aa: CASSQGPQKPQHF; CDR3nt: TGTGCCAGCAGCCAAGGCCCACAAAAACCCCAGCATTTT; v_gene: TRBV14; j_gene: TRBJ1-5; abundance: .; len: 13; d_gene: .
CDR3aa: CASSLTHTGGHEQYF; CDR3nt: TGTGCCAGCAGCTTAACGCACACGGGAGGCCACGAGCAGTACTTC; v_gene: TRBV7-6; j_gene: TRBJ2-7; abundance: .; len: 15; d_gene: TRBD2
CDR3aa: CASSLDRDNYGYTF; CDR3nt: TGTGCCAGCAGTTTAGACAGGGATAACTATGGCTACACCTTC; v_gene: TRBV27; j_gene: TRBJ1-2; abundance: .; len: 14; d_gene: TRBD1
CDR3aa: CASSTTGDTEAFF; CDR3nt: TGTGCCAGCAGTACCACAGGGGACACTGAAGCTTTCTTT; v_gene: TRBV2; j_gene: TRBJ1-1; abundance: .; len: 13; d_gene: TRBD1
CDR3aa: CASSLIRGSSYNEQFF; CDR3nt: TGTGCCAGCAGCTTGATACGAGGTTCCTCCTACAATGAGCAGTTCTTC; v_gene: TRBV7-9; j_gene: TRBJ2-1; abundance: .; len: 16; d_gene: .
CDR3aa: CSVVTSGRLYNEQFF; CDR3nt: TGCAGCGTAGTGACTAGCGGGAGGTTGTACAATGAGCAGTTCTTC; v_gene: TRBV29-1; j_gene: TRBJ2-1; abundance: .; len: 15; d_gene: TRBD2
CDR3aa: CASSSYRANPRNQPQHF; CDR3nt: TGTGCCAGCAGTTCTTACAGGGCAAATCCCCGTAATCAGCCCCAGCATTTT; v_gene: TRBV28; j_gene: TRBJ1-5; abundance: .; len: 17; d_gene: .
CDR3aa: CSVLALNTEAFF; CDR3nt: TGCAGCGTTCTAGCGCTGAACACTGAAGCTTTCTTT; v_gene: TRBV29-1; j_gene: TRBJ1-1; abundance: .; len: 12; d_gene: .
CDR3aa: CASSIQGGQPQHF; CDR3nt: TGTGCCAGTAGTATACAGGGAGGTCAGCCCCAGCATTTT; v_gene: TRBV19; j_gene: TRBJ1-5; abundance: .; len: 13; d_gene: .